The sequence of this TCR beta chain was determined in a study of cytomegalovirus exposure and HLA in healthy donors. The study, taken as a whole, reports: Earlier analysis found most TCR beta V segments productive about 87% or about 30% of the time. Apparent HLA restriction characterized most CMV-associated TCR beta chains in a later analysis.

The PCR had 60 Vbeta and 13 Jbeta primers. Assay used: immunoSEQ multiplex PCR; TCRdb lists only in-frame clones, some missing. The sample shows about 76,000 clones, about three quarters of them seen only once. On this clone: The antigen is undetermined.

CDR3 length equals 15 residues. The V segment lost 1 base and the J segment 2 bases; nucleotides outside the gene matches: 3. CDR1 is SGDLS, CDR2 YYNGEE, per germline. The clonotype comes from a male donor in good health and CMV-seropositive. The sequencing sample was made of PBMCs. The chain uses TRBV9 and TRBJ2-3; TRBD2 matches 8 bases. The CDR3 coding sequence is TGTGCCAGCAGCGTAAGCGGGAGCATCACAGATACGCAGTATTTT. This sequence encodes CASSVSGSITDTQYF.